These 16 T cell receptor beta chains were all obtained from the same sample, sequenced in a study of blood T cell repertoires in COVID-19. Method: immunoSEQ multiplex PCR; TCRdb's copy keeps in-frame clones and lacks some. Seen here are more than 150,000 clones, 80% to 90% observed once, and the top ten hold about 16%. The sample taken for sequencing was peripheral blood. All receptors derive from a woman aged 40 to 50 with acute or convalescent COVID-19.

The chain combines TRBV5-5 with TRBJ1-1; a possible D gene is TRBD1 (6 bases). V dropped 1 base and J dropped 7 bases, with 11 bases sitting between them. This CDR3 is built from 13 residues. CDR1 SGHKS and CDR2 YYEKEE come from the germline V gene (reference sequence). CDR3 bases: TGTGCCAGCAGCTTGAGGGCAGGGGATGAAGCTTTCTTT. This codes for CASSLRAGDEAFF.

The chain recombines TRBV14 with TRBJ1-2; 8 bases align to TRBD1. CDR3 length: 17 amino acids. After removal of 2 bases from V and 0 bases from J, the junction contained 8 bases not matched to a gene. CDR1 and CDR2 from the germline V gene are SGHDN and FVKESK. The CDR3 coding sequence is TGTGCCAGCAGCCAAACGGGACAGGCGGTCTCTAACTATGGCTACACCTTC. Translation: CASSQTGQAVSNYGYTF.

This clone was observed a few times. CDR3 DNA: TGTGCCATCAGTGAGCGGAGAGAGGGGGCGGGCAATCAGCCCCAGCATTTT. Translating gives CAISERREGAGNQPQHF. This chain joins TRBV10-3 and TRBJ1-5; TRBD1 agrees at 7 bases. The CDR3 length is 17 residues. Germline CDR1 ENHRY, CDR2 SYGVKD. Losses at the gene ends were 2 bases for V and 2 bases for J; bases not matched to a gene: 9.

The rearrangement links TRBV28 to TRBJ2-3; a weak D match, TRBD2 (6 bases). V was pared by 4 bases and J by 1 base, with 9 bases between. CDR1 is MDHEN, CDR2 SYDVKM, per germline. The CDR3 covers 14 residues. The CDR3 DNA reads TGTGCCAGCAGTTCCTTAGCGGGCACAGATACGCAGTATTTT. It specifies CASSSLAGTDTQYF.

This clone has more than one count but fewer than ten. The same CDR3 arises from other DNA sequences in this sample as well. The chain joins TRBV11-3 to TRBJ2-7; 7 nucleotides agree with TRBD2. V lost 5 bases to trimming and J lost 3 bases; unmatched junction nucleotides: 4. Germline values: CDR1 SGHNT, CDR2 YENEEA. There are 13 residues in the CDR3. The CDR3 DNA reads TGTGCCAGCAGCAGCGGGACGGACTACGAGCAGTACTTC. Amino acid sequence: CASSSGTDYEQYF.

The chain carries TRBV4-1 and TRBJ2-2; 9 bases line up with TRBD1. CDR3 length: 18 residues. V shed 0 bases, J shed 0 bases, and the junction held 5 bases outside the gene matches. The germline V gene encodes CDR1 MGHRA and CDR2 YSYEKL. The CDR3, as DNA: TGCGCCAGCAGCCAAGATTGGGGGACAGGGCCGAACACCGGGGAGCTGTTTTTT. Its translation: CASSQDWGTGPNTGELFF.

V and J are TRBV7-2 and TRBJ2-5; D might be TRBD1 (5 bases). V was pared by 8 bases and J by 3 bases, with 16 bases between. The CDR3 is made up of 14 amino acids. CDR1 is SGHTA, CDR2 FQGNSA, per germline. This chain's CDR3 is CASGHGRIKETQYF. CDR3 bases: TGTGCCAGCGGACATGGGCGAATTAAAGAGACCCAGTACTTC.

This clone occurred once. CDR3: CASSLGHSAADYNEQFF. In DNA, the CDR3 is TGTGCCAGCAGCTTGGGCCATAGCGCGGCCGACTACAATGAGCAGTTCTTC. The chain joins TRBV7-9 to TRBJ2-1; tentatively, D is TRBD2 (5 bases). The CDR3 is 17 amino acids. CDR1 and CDR2 (germline): SEHNR, FQNEAQ (reference sequence). Trimming took 3 bases from V and 3 from J, leaving 18 bases between them.

V gene TRBV18 combines with J gene TRBJ1-5; D gene ambiguous. V dropped 0 bases and J dropped 4 bases, with 16 bases sitting between them. Germline CDR1 and CDR2: KGHSH and LQKENI. This CDR3 spans 17 amino acids. DNA for the CDR3: TGTGCCAGCTCACCACCGGGTTCGAGGTTTTGGAATCAGCCCCAGCATTTT. Its translation: CASSPPGSRFWNQPQHF. The whole variable domain, remainder taken from reference TRBV18 and TRBJ1-5, is NAGVMQNPRHLVRRRGQEARLRCSPMKGHSHVYWYRQLPEEGLKFMVYLQKENIIDESGMPKERFSAEFPKEGPSILRIQQVVRGDSAAYFCASSPPGSRFWNQPQHFGDGTRLSIL.

The chain has TRBV27 and TRBJ2-7; maybe TRBD2 (7 bases). Germline CDR1 is MNHEY and CDR2 is SMNVEV (reference sequence). The CDR3 contains 13 residues. Deletions cut 7 bases from V and 4 bases from J, with 14 bases between. The CDR3 nucleotides are TGTGCCAGCAAGGGGGGGGACGTATACGAGCAGTACTTC. Translated, it gives CASKGGDVYEQYF.

The genes are TRBV5-1 and TRBJ1-4; TRBD1 might be the D (5 bases). Trimming stripped 4 bases from V and 6 bases from J, with 10 bases between. CDR3 length equals 13 residues. From germline, CDR1 is SGHRS and CDR2 YFSETQ. The CDR3 spells CASSPGFDEKLFF. CDR3 nucleotide sequence: TGCGCCAGCAGCCCAGGGTTTGATGAAAAACTGTTTTTT.

This chain joins TRBV5-1 and TRBJ2-7; 9 nucleotides align to TRBD2. The J segment lost 1 base and the V segment lost 0 bases, leaving 5 bases of the junction unmatched. The CDR3 totals 16 residues. The V gene's germline CDR1 is SGHRS and CDR2 YFSETQ. The CDR3 DNA is TGCGCCAGCAGCTTGGGGCTAGCGGGGACATCCTACGAGCAGTACTTC. As protein: CASSLGLAGTSYEQYF.

This chain links TRBV25-1 with TRBJ1-1; D is uncertain. The V gene lost 1 base and the J gene lost 0 bases, with 6 bases spanning the gap. This CDR3 comprises 14 residues. In germline, CDR1 is MGHDK, CDR2 SYGVNS. CDR3 in DNA: TGTGCCAGCAGTGAATCCAGAATGAACACTGAAGCTTTCTTT. As protein: CASSESRMNTEAFF.

This chain links TRBV2 with TRBJ2-7, with 14 bases matching TRBD2. The CDR3 has 16 amino acids. In germline, CDR1 is SNHLY, CDR2 FYNNEI. Losses at the gene ends were 6 bases for V and 3 bases for J; bases not matched to a gene: 7. The CDR3 sequence is CASSLGTSGGHYEQYF. The CDR3 nucleotides are TGTGCCAGCAGCCTAGGGACTAGCGGGGGACACTACGAGCAGTACTTC.

V gene TRBV2 combines with J gene TRBJ1-5; 7 nucleotides align to TRBD1. After removal of 2 bases from V and 0 bases from J, the junction contained 4 bases not matched to a gene. The germline gives CDR1 SNHLY, CDR2 FYNNEI. The CDR3 extends over 16 amino acids. The chain's CDR3 is CASSETGQYSNQPQHF. The CDR3 nucleotides read TGTGCCAGCAGTGAAACGGGACAGTATAGCAATCAGCCCCAGCATTTT.

The genes are TRBV2 and TRBJ1-1, with 7 bases aligning to TRBD1. CDR1 and CDR2 from the germline V gene are SNHLY and FYNNEI. CDR3 length: 13 residues. J gave up 1 base and V 5 bases, and 1 base lay outside the gene matches. The CDR3 nucleotides are TGTGCCAGCAGTAGGGACAGGAACACTGAAGCTTTCTTT. This encodes CASSRDRNTEAFF.